Listed below are T cell receptor beta chains from one sample, sequenced in a study of shared clonotypes between healthy human individuals. Only in-frame clones appear in the TCRdb table, and some are missing; sequencing was by immunoSEQ multiplex PCR. The sample yields over a million clones, approximately 78% seen once. What was sequenced was memory CD4+ T cells from PBMCs. The receptors shown here come from a young man in good health. Some clones in this sample may be carry-over from other donors' samples. Each CDR3 is given with its conserved first and last residue. D genes are given only for firm matches. Rows give clone size only sometimes, using once, few, many, or a class for an expanded clone.

size	V	J	D	DNA	CDR3
NA	TRBV7-9	TRBJ2-7	TRBD2	TGTGCCAGCAGCCCTAGACTAGCGGTGGGCTCCTACGAGCAGTACTTC	CASSPRLAVGSYEQYF
NA	TRBV6-4	TRBJ2-3	TRBD2	TGTGCCAGCAGTGCTGGACTAGCGGGAGGAGGAGATACGCAGTATTTT	CASSAGLAGGGDTQYF
NA	TRBV6-6	TRBJ2-7	TRBD2	TGTGCCAGCAGTTACGAGCGGGGAGGCTACGAGCAGTACTTC	CASSYERGGYEQYF
NA	TRBV5-1	TRBJ2-7	TRBD1	TGCGCCAGCAGCTCAGGGGGACAGGGGTACGAGCAGTACTTC	CASSSGGQGYEQYF
few	TRBV30	TRBJ2-1	NA	TGTGCCTGGAGGGATTACAATGAGCAGTTCTTC	CAWRDYNEQFF
NA	TRBV7-9	TRBJ2-2	NA	TGTGCCAGCAGCTTGACCGGGGGGCGGACGAACACCGGGGAGCTGTTTTTT	CASSLTGGRTNTGELFF
NA	TRBV30	TRBJ1-4	NA	TGTGCCTGGACTTTTGGTGCAGGGTTGGGAAAACTGTTTTTT	CAWTFGAGLGKLFF
NA	TRBV6-5	TRBJ1-1	TRBD1	TGTGCCAGCAGTATCCAGGGGGGAGTCACTGAAGCTTTCTTT	CASSIQGGVTEAFF
NA	TRBV18	TRBJ2-2	TRBD1	TGTGCCAGCTCACGACCGGGACAGGGTTTCACCGGGGAGCTGTTTTTT	CASSRPGQGFTGELFF
NA	TRBV30	TRBJ2-7	NA	TGTGCCTGGGACGGTGACTACGAGCAGTACTTC	CAWDGDYEQYF
NA	TRBV5-6	TRBJ1-4	NA	TGTGCCAGCAGCTTGTTATTCAGTGGAAATGGGGGGAACAATGAAAAACTGTTTTTT	CASSLLFSGNGGNNEKLFF
once	TRBV7-7	TRBJ2-2	TRBD2	TGTGCCAGCAGCCGTGGACTAGCGGGACCGGCCGGGGAGCTGTTTTTT	CASSRGLAGPAGELFF
many	TRBV2	TRBJ2-2	NA	TGTGCCAGCAGTGAAAGCAGGGGCCACACCGGGGAGCTGTTTTTT	CASSESRGHTGELFF
few	TRBV30	TRBJ1-2	NA	TGTGCCTGGATAAACATTCAAGGGGTCTTAAACTATGGCTACACCTTC	CAWINIQGVLNYGYTF
NA	TRBV6-6	TRBJ1-2	TRBD1	TGTGCCAGCAGGCGGGGGGACAGGGGGCAGCCCTTGGGCTACACCTTC	CASRRGDRGQPLGYTF
NA	TRBV6-6	TRBJ1-2	NA	TGTGCCAGCAGTTATACTGGGGCCAGTAGGACTCAAGGCTACACCTTC	CASSYTGASRTQGYTF
NA	TRBV18	TRBJ2-2	NA	TGTGCCAGCTCACCACCTACAGGGTACACCGGGGAGCTGTTTTTT	CASSPPTGYTGELFF
NA	TRBV11-2	TRBJ2-7	NA	TGTGCCAGCAGCGCGCGGGACGGCAAGTACGAGCAGTACTTC	CASSARDGKYEQYF
NA	TRBV14	TRBJ1-2	NA	TGTGCCAGCAGCCAAGATTTGAGGTTCTATGGCTACACCTTT	CASSQDLRFYGYTF
NA	TRBV5-1	TRBJ2-1	NA	TGCGCCAGCAGCCCCTCGGGGGTCCGCGGCAATGAGCAGTTCTTC	CASSPSGVRGNEQFF
few	TRBV7-8	TRBJ2-5	TRBD2	TGTGCCAGCAGCCAACTAGCGGGAGGGCCTGAGACCCAGTACTTC	CASSQLAGGPETQYF
NA	TRBV7-9	TRBJ2-7	TRBD2	TGTGCCAGCAGCCCGATACTAGCGGGAGGGCCGCGCGAGCAGTACTTC	CASSPILAGGPREQYF
NA	TRBV10-3	TRBJ2-3	NA	TGTGCCAGCACGGACACGGGAGATACGCAGTATTTT	CASTDTGDTQYF
NA	TRBV15	TRBJ2-1	NA	TGTGCCACCAGCCCAGAGATTACCTTACGTGAGCAGTTCTTC	CATSPEITLREQFF
NA	TRBV9	TRBJ2-1	NA	TGTGCCAGCAGCCCGATGATCGGACTCGTTGAGCAGTTCTTC	CASSPMIGLVEQFF
once	TRBV25-1	TRBJ1-5	NA	TGTGCCAGCAGTGAAGACTTCGGGGAGATTAGGCATTTT	CASSEDFGEIRHF
NA	TRBV5-1	TRBJ1-1	NA	TGCGCCAGCAGCATACAGGGTGGGAACACTGAAGCTTTCTTT	CASSIQGGNTEAFF
NA	TRBV7-2	TRBJ2-2	NA	TGTGCCAGCAGCTTCGCCCCCGGGGAGCTGTTTTTT	CASSFAPGELFF
few	TRBV5-1	TRBJ2-5	NA	TGCGCCAGCAGCGTTCAGGGGAACCAAGAGACCCAGTACTTC	CASSVQGNQETQYF
NA	TRBV7-2	TRBJ2-1	TRBD1	TGTGCCAGCAGCTCCGACAGGGGGTCCTACAATGAGCAGTTCTTC	CASSSDRGSYNEQFF
NA	TRBV4-3	TRBJ1-2	NA	TGCGCCAGCAGCCAAGTTATAAGAAGCGATGGCTACACCTTC	CASSQVIRSDGYTF
NA	TRBV4-1	TRBJ2-5	NA	TGCGCCAGCAGCTCCTCCGCTTTCGGGTTCCAAGAGACCCAGTACTTC	CASSSSAFGFQETQYF
NA	TRBV14	TRBJ2-3	NA	TGTGCCAGCAGCCAAGCGGGGCGTTATAGAGATACGCAGTATTTT	CASSQAGRYRDTQYF
NA	TRBV11-2	TRBJ2-3	NA	TGTGCCAGCAGCTTAGGAGTTACCCGCACAGATACGCAGTATTTT	CASSLGVTRTDTQYF
NA	TRBV27	TRBJ2-1	NA	TGTGCCAGCAGTTTTGAGGCGGGCAATGAGCAGTTCTTC	CASSFEAGNEQFF